The text below deals with one T cell receptor (beta chain). The entry originates in a study of shared clonotypes between healthy human individuals. CDR3 length equals 15 residues. Per the germline V gene, CDR1 is SGHTS and CDR2 is YDEGEE. The V gene lost 5 bases and the J gene lost 2 bases, with 14 bases spanning the gap. The repertoire was sequenced with immunoSEQ multiplex PCR; TCRdb's copy has only in-frame clones and lacks some. Here the sample spans millions of clones, about 92% being singletons. The chain joins TRBV5-8 to TRBJ2-1, with D possibly TRBD2 on 6 matching bases. The receptor's source is a man between 18 and 35 years old in good health. Some clones in this sample may be carry-over from other donors' samples. Specimen: naive CD4+ T cells from PBMCs. Subset noted: CD45RA+ positively selected. The CDR3 protein is CASSWRGITYNEQFF. The CDR3 DNA sequence: TGTGCCAGCAGTTGGAGGGGAATTACCTACAATGAGCAGTTCTTC.